Presented here are 25 T cell receptor beta chains from one specimen sequenced in a study of blood T cell repertoires in COVID-19. Sequencing was performed with immunoSEQ multiplex PCR; in TCRdb, only in-frame clones are kept and a portion is missing. Of 200,000 to 250,000 clones listed, approximately 81% are singletons. The material sequenced was peripheral blood. The receptors were gathered from a woman of 80 years or more with acute or convalescent COVID-19.

V gene TRBV7-3 combines with J gene TRBJ2-2; 8 bases map to TRBD2. Trimming cost V 1 base and J 6 bases; bases outside gene matches: 10. The CDR3 runs to 17 residues. Per germline, CDR1 SGHTA and CDR2 FQGTGA. This chain's CDR3 is CASSLRGASGSPGELFF. The CDR3, as DNA: TGTGCCAGCAGCTTAAGGGGGGCTAGCGGGTCTCCCGGGGAGCTGTTTTTT.

This rearrangement joins TRBV12-3 or TRBV12-4 to TRBJ1-5; possible D gene TRBD1, 6 bases. The V end was cut by 5 bases, the J end by 9 bases, with 11 bases between. The CDR3 consists of 12 residues. The CDR3 nucleotides are TGTGCCAGCAGTCCACAGGGTTTGCCCCAGCATTTT. Translated, it gives CASSPQGLPQHF.

V and J are TRBV24-1 and TRBJ2-5; D gene uncertain. The length of the CDR3 is 13 residues. V was trimmed by 3 bases and J by 5 bases, leaving 9 bases between them. Germline CDR1 KGHDR, CDR2 SFDVKD. Here the CDR3 reads CATSDGPGETQYF. The DNA for the CDR3 is TGTGCCACCAGTGATGGGCCTGGGGAGACCCAGTACTTC.

This sequence joins TRBV7-6 and TRBJ2-3, with 7 bases that match TRBD1. The CDR3 runs 16 residues. V dropped 4 bases and J dropped 2; count of bases not matched to a gene: 9. The germline gives CDR1 SGHVS, CDR2 FNYEAQ. The DNA of the CDR3 is TGTGCCAGCAGCTCCCTTAGGACAGGTCCCACAGATACGCAGTATTTT. Its protein is CASSSLRTGPTDTQYF.

The table lists this clone with a few counts. The chain is built from TRBV3-1 (or the pseudogene TRBV3-2) and TRBJ1-2, with 10 bases matching TRBD1. V was pared by 2 bases and J by 4 bases, with 4 bases of the junction left unmatched. The length of the CDR3 is 15 residues. Germline values: CDR1 LGHDT, CDR2 YNNKEL (reference sequence). CDR3 DNA: TGTGCCAGCAGCCAAAGGTGGACAGGGGGCTATGGCTACACCTTC. Translated: CASSQRWTGGYGYTF.

This CDR3 is CASSPRSGRNSPLHF. The CDR3 DNA reads as TGTGCCAGCAGCCCCCGCTCAGGGCGGAATTCACCCCTCCACTTT. The rearrangement links TRBV3-1 (or the pseudogene TRBV3-2) to TRBJ1-6; D may be TRBD1 (5 bases). Germline loops: CDR1 LGHDT, CDR2 YNNKEL (reference sequence). The V and J ends lost 4 bases and 7 bases respectively, with 14 bases between them. The CDR3 runs 15 residues.

This chain joins TRBV12-3 or TRBV12-4 and TRBJ1-4; the D gene is possibly TRBD1 (6 bases). The CDR3 has 13 amino acids. V shed 2 bases and J shed 7 bases, with 8 bases lying between them. The CDR3 DNA reads as TGTGCCAGCAGTTTAAGGGGGACTGAAAAACTGTTTTTT. Its protein product is CASSLRGTEKLFF.

This clone has more than one count but fewer than ten. This chain joins TRBV7-2 and TRBJ1-2, with D tentatively TRBD1 (5 bases). Germline V gene data show CDR1 as SGHTA and CDR2 as FQGNSA. Deletions cut 1 base from V and 0 bases from J, with 9 bases between. This CDR3 has 15 amino acids. CDR3: CASSLGGRANYGYTF. Here the CDR3 DNA reads TGTGCCAGCAGCTTAGGGGGGAGGGCTAACTATGGCTACACCTTC. Full variable domain (outside the CDR3, taken from reference TRBV7-2 and TRBJ1-2): GAGVSQSPSNKVTEKGKDVELRCDPISGHTALYWYRQSLGQGLEFLIYFQGNSAPDKSGLPSDRFSAERTGGSVSTLTIQRTQQEDSAVYLCASSLGGRANYGYTFGSGTRLTVV.

The CDR3 DNA is TGTGCCAGCAGCTTAGGGGTCAGCAGGGCAGAAGCTTTCTTT. This codes for CASSLGVSRAEAFF. The chain links TRBV7-2 to TRBJ1-1; a weak D match, TRBD1 (5 bases). Per the germline V gene, CDR1 is SGHTA and CDR2 is FQGNSA. Between the trimmed V and J ends, which lost 1 base and 8 bases, there was a span of 14 bases. The CDR3 covers 14 residues.

J is TRBJ2-5 and V is TRBV30; 7 bases fit TRBD2. V lost 5 bases to trimming and J lost 5 bases; unmatched junction nucleotides: 8. This CDR3 has 13 residues. CDR1 is GTSNPN and CDR2 is SVGIG in the germline V gene (reference sequence). The CDR3 is CAWGRGRLETQYF. CDR3 coding DNA: TGTGCCTGGGGGCGGGGGAGATTGGAGACCCAGTACTTC.

The chain is built from TRBV7-9 and TRBJ2-7; tentative D call: TRBD2 (6 bases). With 4 bases removed from V and 6 bases from J, the gap between germline ends came to 10 bases. Per germline, CDR1 SEHNR and CDR2 FQNEAQ (reference sequence). The CDR3 runs to 12 residues. The chain's CDR3 is CASSSLGGEQYF. The DNA of the CDR3 is TGTGCCAGCAGCTCCCTGGGGGGCGAGCAGTACTTC.

The chain has TRBV6-5 and TRBJ1-1; D is perhaps TRBD1 (6 bases). Trimming cost V 6 bases and J 1 base, with 12 bases left between them. CDR3 length: 14 residues. The germline CDR1 and CDR2 sequences are MNHEY and SVGAGI. As DNA, the CDR3 is TGTGCCAGCAGGATACAGGGTGAGAACACTGAAGCTTTCTTT. Translated: CASRIQGENTEAFF.

The chain couples TRBV9 to TRBJ1-2; weak D call: TRBD1 (6 bases). Germline V gene sequence: CDR1 SGDLS, CDR2 YYNGEE. V lost 2 bases to trimming and J lost 8 bases, with 19 bases between them. The CDR3 length is 15 residues. Here the CDR3 reads CASSVSGTPDVGYTF. The CDR3 DNA reads TGTGCCAGCAGCGTTTCCGGGACACCTGACGTCGGCTACACCTTC.

The genes are TRBV7-9 and TRBJ1-5; 7 bases match TRBD1. The CDR3 sequence is 16 residues long. Trimming cost V 8 bases and J 2 bases; bases outside gene matches: 12. CDR1 and CDR2 (germline): SEHNR, FQNEAQ (reference sequence). For the CDR3, the DNA is TGTGCCAGCTCCCTTGGGTGGACAGGCGGCAATCAGCCCCAGCATTTT. Encoded protein: CASSLGWTGGNQPQHF.

The chain employs TRBV4-1 and TRBJ1-6; D gene uncertain. Trimming stripped 1 base from V and 7 bases from J, with 5 bases between. Germline V gene data show CDR1 as MGHRA and CDR2 as YSYEKL. The CDR3 length is 13 residues. The CDR3 is CASSQAVNSPLHF. As DNA, the CDR3 is TGCGCCAGCAGCCAAGCTGTGAATTCACCCCTCCACTTT.

Remarks on this clone: One end of the junction is discordant with germline, which a read error may explain. The gene calls are TRBV2 and TRBJ1-5; D gene uncertain. The CDR3 has 14 amino acids. Germline-derived CDR1 and CDR2 are SNHLY and FYNNEI. The CDR3 here is CASTEGGFSQPQHF. CDR3 bases: TGTGCCAGCACTGAAGGAGGTTTTAGTCAGCCCCAGCATTTT.

J is TRBJ1-2 and V is TRBV19, with D perhaps TRBD1 (5 bases). Trimming cost V 2 bases and J 5 bases, with 12 bases left between them. The CDR3 length is 14 residues. CDR1 and CDR2 from the germline V gene are LNHDA and SQIVND (reference sequence). CDR3 in DNA: TGTGCCAGTAGTATAATGCAGGGAACGTATGGCTACACCTTC. The encoded protein is CASSIMQGTYGYTF.

The chain has TRBV21-1 and TRBJ2-5; the tabulated D call, TRBD1, remains unverified against the DNA. TRBV21-1 has pseudogene status. This CDR3 is built from 15 residues. For the CDR3, the DNA is TGTGCCAGCAGCAAAGAGGACAGGTTTGAGTTGCTCGCGTACTTC. It translates to CASSKEDRFELLAYF.

The rearrangement uses TRBV28 and TRBJ1-3; unclear D gene. CDR3 size: 15 residues. V was shortened by 5 bases and J by 4 bases, with 15 bases between the two germline ends. Germline V gene lookup returns CDR1 MDHEN and CDR2 SYDVKM. The DNA of the CDR3 is TGTGCCAGCAGTGCCGGGCCCCGAGGGGGAAACACCATATATTTT. Its translation is CASSAGPRGGNTIYF.

The chain carries TRBV3-1 (or the pseudogene TRBV3-2) and TRBJ1-1; TRBD1 matches 8 bases. Germline CDR1 and CDR2: LGHDT and YNNKEL (reference sequence). The CDR3 length is 15 residues. With 0 bases clipped from V and 3 bases from J, the junction kept 3 bases outside the gene matches. CDR3 protein: CASSQDAGGYTEAFF. The CDR3 DNA is TGTGCCAGCAGCCAAGACGCAGGGGGCTACACTGAAGCTTTCTTT.

The V and J genes are TRBV27 and TRBJ1-1; a possible D gene is TRBD1 (6 bases). Trimming pared 8 bases from V and 1 base from J, leaving 11 bases between. Germline CDR1 reads MNHEY; CDR2 reads SMNVEV (reference sequence). CDR3 length: 13 amino acids. The CDR3 DNA reads as TGTGCCAGCGCCGGGGGGGCGAACACTGAAGCTTTCTTT. Translating it yields CASAGGANTEAFF.

The J gene is TRBJ1-5, the V gene TRBV28; D may be TRBD1 (6 bases). Trimming left V 5 bases short and J 3 bases short, with 14 bases between. The germline CDR1 and CDR2 sequences are MDHEN and SYDVKM. CDR3 length: 15 residues. The chain's CDR3 is CASSPTGSPNQPQHF. The CDR3 DNA follows: TGTGCCAGCAGTCCTACAGGGTCGCCCAATCAGCCCCAGCATTTT.

V gene TRBV19 combines with J gene TRBJ1-1; 8 bases are a match to TRBD1. The CDR3 is made up of 14 amino acids. CDR1 is LNHDA, CDR2 SQIVND, per germline (reference sequence). V shed 5 bases and J 4 bases; nucleotides not matched to a gene: 6. CDR3 protein: CASSPGGALTEAFF. In DNA form, the CDR3 reads TGTGCCAGTAGTCCAGGGGGCGCGCTCACTGAAGCTTTCTTT.

CDR3 loop: CASSIALGSSYEQYF. The CDR3 nucleotides read TGTGCCAGTAGTATAGCCCTGGGCAGCTCCTACGAGCAGTACTTC. V usage is TRBV19 and J usage is TRBJ2-7, with D uncertain. This CDR3 region has 15 residues. Germline CDR1 reads LNHDA; CDR2 reads SQIVND (reference sequence). V lost 1 base to trimming and J lost 0 bases, with 10 bases between them.

The chain links TRBV29-1 to TRBJ2-2, with TRBD2 matching 10 bases. This CDR3 region has 13 residues. CDR1 and CDR2 from the germline V gene are SQVTM and ANQGSEA. The trim removed 4 bases at V and 7 bases at J, leaving 3 bases unmatched. The CDR3 loop is CSVAAGGLGELFF. CDR3 nucleotides: TGCAGCGTTGCAGCGGGGGGGCTCGGGGAGCTGTTTTTT.